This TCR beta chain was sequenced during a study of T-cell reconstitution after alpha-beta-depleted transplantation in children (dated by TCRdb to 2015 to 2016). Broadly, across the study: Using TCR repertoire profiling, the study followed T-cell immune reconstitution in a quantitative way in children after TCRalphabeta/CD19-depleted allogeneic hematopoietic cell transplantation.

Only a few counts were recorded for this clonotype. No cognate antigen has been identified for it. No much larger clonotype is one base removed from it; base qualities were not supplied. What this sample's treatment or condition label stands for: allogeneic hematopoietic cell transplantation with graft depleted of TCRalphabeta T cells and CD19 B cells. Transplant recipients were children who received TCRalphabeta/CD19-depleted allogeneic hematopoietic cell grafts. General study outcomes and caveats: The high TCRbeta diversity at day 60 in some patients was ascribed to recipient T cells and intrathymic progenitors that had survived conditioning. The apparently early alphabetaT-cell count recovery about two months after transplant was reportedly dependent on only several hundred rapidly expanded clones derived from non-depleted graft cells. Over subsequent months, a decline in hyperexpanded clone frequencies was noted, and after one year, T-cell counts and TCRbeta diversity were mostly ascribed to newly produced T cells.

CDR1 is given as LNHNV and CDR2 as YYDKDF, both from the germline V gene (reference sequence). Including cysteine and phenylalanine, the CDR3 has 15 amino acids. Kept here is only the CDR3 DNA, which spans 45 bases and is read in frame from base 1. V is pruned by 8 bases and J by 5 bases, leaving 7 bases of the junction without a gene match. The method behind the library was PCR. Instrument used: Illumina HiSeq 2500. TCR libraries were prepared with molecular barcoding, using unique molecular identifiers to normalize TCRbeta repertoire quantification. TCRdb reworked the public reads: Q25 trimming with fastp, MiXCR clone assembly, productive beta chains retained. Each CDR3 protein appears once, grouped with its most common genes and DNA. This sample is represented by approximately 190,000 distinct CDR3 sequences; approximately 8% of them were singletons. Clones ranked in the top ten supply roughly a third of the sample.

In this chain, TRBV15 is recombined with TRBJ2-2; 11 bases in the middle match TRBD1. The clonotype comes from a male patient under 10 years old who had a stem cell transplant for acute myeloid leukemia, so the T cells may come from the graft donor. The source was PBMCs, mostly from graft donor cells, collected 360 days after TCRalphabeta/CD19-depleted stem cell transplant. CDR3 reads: CATSGQGAGTGELFF. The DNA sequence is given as TGTGCCACCTCCGGACAGGGGGCAGGAACCGGGGAGCTGTTTTTT.